This T cell receptor (beta chain) was observed in a study of neurological immune-mediated disorders (dated by TCRdb to between 2017 and 2020). Concerning the study at large: Of the roughly 34 multiple sclerosis patients, roughly 30 had relapsing-remitting MS and 3 had secondary progressive MS. The roughly 110 TCR-beta libraries covered PBMC samples along with longitudinal samples, technical triplicates, and paired sorted CD4+ and CD8+ T-cell subsets. Peripheral blood TCR-beta repertoires from HTLV-I-associated myelopathy (HAM/TSP) patients, multiple sclerosis patients and healthy controls were compared by UMI-based sequencing. The cohort comprised roughly 65 subjects: some 15 HAM/TSP patients, approximately 34 multiple sclerosis patients and around 20 healthy controls.

This clonotype was observed at least ten times. Its antigen is not yet known. The sample holds no much larger clone one base away, and base qualities are not on file. Broad study findings and their caveats: No association of the MS cluster with clinical or MRI features was observed, and the need for larger cohorts was stated by the authors. The highest TCR clonal expansion was observed in HAM/TSP patients, whereas the lowest was observed in MS patients, even when compared with healthy controls. Expanded clones from different subjects shared no identical CDR3 amino acid sequences, which suggests that TCR-beta repertoires were private in all groups. Phylogenetic analysis grouped repertoires from 18 of 34 MS patients into a cluster of related CDR3 sequences, suggesting a possible repertoire-level signature.

For unsorted PBMC libraries, 2 million PBMCs were used after storage in RNAlater at -80 degrees C until RNA extraction. Multiple sclerosis patients were enrolled in a US clinical protocol under which disease progression was evaluated by magnetic resonance imaging. Peripheral blood was subjected to Ficoll-Hypaque density gradient centrifugation to isolate PBMCs, which were then cryopreserved in liquid nitrogen. Taken from the germline V gene, the CDR1 and CDR2 loops are SGHNT and YENEEA. Germline trimming amounts to 7 bases on V and 3 bases on J, with 8 as the count of junction bases outside the gene matches. The CDR3 runs 15 residues from the cysteine to the phenylalanine. The CDR3 DNA has 45 bases and is translated from base 1. cDNA was synthesized by template-switch 5'RACE using a primer with a 10-nucleotide random unique molecular identifier that tagged each TCR transcript. Over 180 million TCR-beta sequences, covering 15-18 subjects, were produced in each sequencing run. The RNeasy kit was used for extraction of total RNA. Using the KAPA Real-time Library Amplification kit, TCR-beta VDJ regions were amplified with primers for the TCR constant region and the 5'RACE anchor. Sample indexes and Illumina adaptors were added in a first PCR, and a second PCR then increased library yield. After Ampure bead purification, the roughly 650 bp TCR product was size-selected on a 2% E-gel SizeSelection system. Library quality was checked on a Bioanalyzer, concentration was measured with Qubit, and libraries were quantified with the Kapa Library Quantification kit before pooling. Libraries were sequenced paired-end 2 x 150 bp on an Illumina HiSeq 2500. To increase sequence diversity, about 25-31% phiX was spiked into each library pool. The authors' pipeline ran thus. Quality-filtered reads were processed with the UMI-based MiGEC pipeline, which removed over 75% of raw TCR sequences during error correction. IMGT germline references were used for aligning VDJ genes, and each clonotype was defined as a unique CDR3 amino acid sequence together with its V-J genes. Clonal expansion, Shannon diversity, and CDR3 relatedness (CalcPairwiseDistances, ClusterSamples) were evaluated with VDJtools, and phylogenetic trees were built with CLCbio workbench. Clones with at least 8 unique UMIs were defined as expanded, with this threshold being based on coefficient-of-variation modelling across technical triplicates. TCRdb reran the public reads through fastp at Q25 and MiXCR, keeping productive beta chains. Here each entry gathers all rows of one CDR3 protein and keeps the most common genes and DNA. These V and J calls are TCRdb output, not the study's own analysis. The sample table records about 74,000 distinct CDR3 sequences; 4% to 6% of these occur just once. The ten largest make up 6% to 9.5% of the sample.

Sequenced material: PBMCs. This sequence was found in a man between 18 and 29 years old with multiple sclerosis. The chain is encoded by TRBV11-3 joined to TRBJ2-1, with 8 bases in between that match TRBD2. The CDR3 protein sequence reads: CASTVPGTSYNEQFF. In nucleotide form, the sequence is TGTGCCAGCACCGTCCCCGGGACTAGCTACAATGAGCAGTTCTTC.